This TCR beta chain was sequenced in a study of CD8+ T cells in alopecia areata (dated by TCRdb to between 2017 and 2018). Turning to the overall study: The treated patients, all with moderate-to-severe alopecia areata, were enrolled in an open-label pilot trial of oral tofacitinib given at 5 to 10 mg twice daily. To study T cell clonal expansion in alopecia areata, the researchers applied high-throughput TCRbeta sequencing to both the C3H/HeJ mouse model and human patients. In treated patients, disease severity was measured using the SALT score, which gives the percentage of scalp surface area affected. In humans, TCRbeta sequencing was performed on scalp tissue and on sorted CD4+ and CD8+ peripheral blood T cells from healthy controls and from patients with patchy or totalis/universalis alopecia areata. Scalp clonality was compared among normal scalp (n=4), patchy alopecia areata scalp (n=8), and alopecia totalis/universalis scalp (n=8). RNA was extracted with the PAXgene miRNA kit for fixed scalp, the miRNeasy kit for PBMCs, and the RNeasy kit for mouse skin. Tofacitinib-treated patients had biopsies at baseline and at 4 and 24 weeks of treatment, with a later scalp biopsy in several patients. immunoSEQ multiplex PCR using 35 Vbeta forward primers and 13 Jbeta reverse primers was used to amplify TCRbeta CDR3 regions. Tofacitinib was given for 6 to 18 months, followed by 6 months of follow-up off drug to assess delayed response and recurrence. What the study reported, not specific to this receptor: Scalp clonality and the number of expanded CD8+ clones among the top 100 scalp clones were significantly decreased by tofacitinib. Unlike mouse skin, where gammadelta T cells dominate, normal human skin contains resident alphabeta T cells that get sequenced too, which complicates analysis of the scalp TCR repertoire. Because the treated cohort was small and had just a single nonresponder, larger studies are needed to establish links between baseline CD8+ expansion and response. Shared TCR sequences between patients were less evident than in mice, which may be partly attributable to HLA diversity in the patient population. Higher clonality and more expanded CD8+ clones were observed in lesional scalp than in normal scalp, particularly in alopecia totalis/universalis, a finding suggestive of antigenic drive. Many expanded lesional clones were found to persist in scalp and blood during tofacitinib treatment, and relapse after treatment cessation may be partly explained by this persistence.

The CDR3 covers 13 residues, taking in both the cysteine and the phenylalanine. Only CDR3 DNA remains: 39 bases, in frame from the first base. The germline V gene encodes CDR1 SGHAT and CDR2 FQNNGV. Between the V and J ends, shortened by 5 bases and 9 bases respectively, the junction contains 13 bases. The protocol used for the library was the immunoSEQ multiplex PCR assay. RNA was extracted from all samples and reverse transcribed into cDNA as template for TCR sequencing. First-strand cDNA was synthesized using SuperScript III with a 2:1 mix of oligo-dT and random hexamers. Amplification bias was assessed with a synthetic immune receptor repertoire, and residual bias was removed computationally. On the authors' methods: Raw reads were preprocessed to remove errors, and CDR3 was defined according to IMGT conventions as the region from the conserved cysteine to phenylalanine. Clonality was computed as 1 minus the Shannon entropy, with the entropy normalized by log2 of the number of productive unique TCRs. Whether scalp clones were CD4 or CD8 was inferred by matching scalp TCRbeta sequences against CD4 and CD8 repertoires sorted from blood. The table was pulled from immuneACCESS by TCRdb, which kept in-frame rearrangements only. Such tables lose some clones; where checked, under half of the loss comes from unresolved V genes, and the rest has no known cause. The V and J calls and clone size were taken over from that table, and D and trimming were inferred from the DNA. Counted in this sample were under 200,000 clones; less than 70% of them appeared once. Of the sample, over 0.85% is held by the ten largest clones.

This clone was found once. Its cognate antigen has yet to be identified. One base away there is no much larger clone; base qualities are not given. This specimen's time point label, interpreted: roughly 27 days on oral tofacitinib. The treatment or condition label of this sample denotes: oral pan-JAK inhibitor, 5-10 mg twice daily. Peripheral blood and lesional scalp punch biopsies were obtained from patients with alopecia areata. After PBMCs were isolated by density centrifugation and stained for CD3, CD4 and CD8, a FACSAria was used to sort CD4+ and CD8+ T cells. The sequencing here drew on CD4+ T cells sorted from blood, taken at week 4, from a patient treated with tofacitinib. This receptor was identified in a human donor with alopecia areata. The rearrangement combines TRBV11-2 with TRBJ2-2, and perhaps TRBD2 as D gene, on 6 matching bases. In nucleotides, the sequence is TGTGCCAGCAGCCTAAGCGGGCCCCGGGAGCTGTTTTTT. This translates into CASSLSGPRELFF.